This T cell receptor beta chain is drawn from a study of T-cell reconstitution after alpha-beta-depleted transplantation in children. Germline V gives CDR1 SNHLY, CDR2 FYNNEI. The CDR3 loop spans 14 amino acids. V trimming: 3 bases; J trimming: 2 bases; junction bases outside the gene matches: 2. In its sample, this clonotype was seen many times. Its cognate antigen is unknown. During its preparation, the TCRbeta library received unique molecular identifiers. MiXCR was run by TCRdb on the PCR reads, yielding one entry per CDR3 protein. This table has hundreds of thousands of distinct CDR3 sequences, roughly a tenth appearing once. Points from the study as a whole: From newly produced T cells came most of the T-cell counts and diversity one year after transplant. Several hundred expanded graft clones reportedly were the source of alpha-beta T cells about two months after transplant.

The source is a child aged 2-15 years with inherited bone marrow failure, due to receive a stem cell transplant. The material sequenced was PBMCs, taken before TCRalphabeta/CD19-depleted stem cell transplant. This chain connects TRBV2 to TRBJ2-3; the match to TRBD1 covers 7 bases. The CDR3 bases are TGTGCCAGCAGTGAGGACAGGATCACAGATACGCAGTATTTT. It encodes CASSEDRITDTQYF. The complete variable domain, with remaining parts taken from reference TRBV2 and TRBJ2-3, reads EPEVTQTPSHQVTQMGQEVILRCVPISNHLYFYWYRQILGQKVEFLVSFYNNEISEKSEIFDDQFSVERPDGSNFTLKIRSTKLEDSAMYFCASSEDRITDTQYFGPGTRLTVL.